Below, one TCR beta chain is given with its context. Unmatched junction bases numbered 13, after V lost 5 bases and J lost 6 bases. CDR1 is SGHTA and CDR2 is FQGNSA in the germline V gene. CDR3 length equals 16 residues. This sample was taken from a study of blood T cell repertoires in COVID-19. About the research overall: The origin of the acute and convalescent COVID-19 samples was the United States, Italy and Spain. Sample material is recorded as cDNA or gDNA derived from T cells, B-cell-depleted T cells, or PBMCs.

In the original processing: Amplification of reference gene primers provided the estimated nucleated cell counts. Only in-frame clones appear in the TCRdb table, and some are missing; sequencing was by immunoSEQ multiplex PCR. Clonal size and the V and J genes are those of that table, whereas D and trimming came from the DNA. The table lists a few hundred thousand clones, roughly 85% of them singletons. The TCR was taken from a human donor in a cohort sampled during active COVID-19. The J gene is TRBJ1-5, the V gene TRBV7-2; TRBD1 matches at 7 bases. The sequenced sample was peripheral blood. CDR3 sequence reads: CASSTKHRGGGQPQHF. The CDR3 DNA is TGTGCCAGCAGCACTAAGCACAGGGGTGGGGGTCAGCCCCAGCATTTT.